This TCR beta chain stems from a study of tumor and adjacent non-tumor tissue in lung cancer (dated 2018 in TCRdb). Turning to the overall study: The cohort included about a dozen adenocarcinoma, 2 squamous cell carcinoma and 1 small cell lung cancer patients. Ages among the roughly 15 patients ranged from roughly 30 to 76 years, there were 10 men and 5 women, and disease was at TNM stage I to III. Sequencing produced about 130 million productive TCRbeta reads in total, an average of about 4 million reads per sample. The study compared bulk TCRbeta repertoires from lung tumor tissue and matched distant non-tumor lung tissue of under 16 lung cancer patients. Approximately 31 paired specimens, one tumor and one normal lung sample per patient, were profiled by TCRbeta CDR3 sequencing. Overall study results and their limits: A significantly larger cumulative share of the repertoire was made up by the top 100 clones in normal lung than in tumor tissue. Because peripheral blood was not sequenced, blood TCRbeta repertoires in the lung cancer patients of the study were not examined. Tumor tissue showed significantly higher TCR diversity (inverse Simpson) than normal lung tissue, at about 410 vs 180 (P = 0.0075, Mann-Whitney U test). Significantly higher TCR diversity was found in younger patients, and higher tumor TCR diversity was associated with shorter overall and disease-free survival. Only about 15 patients were in the cohort, and the authors stated that larger samples and more detailed clinical data are needed. Neither the sequencing platform nor unique molecular identifiers are named or mentioned anywhere in the methods.

Receptors were amplified or captured by multiplex PCR. The sequencer listed for this sample is Illumina HiSeq 2500. TCRbeta libraries were constructed through three rounds of nested PCR with primers (Table S4) according to protocols modified from ARM-PCR. Before sequencing, PCR products of 200-500 bp were excised from the gel and purified with the QIAquick gel extraction kit. As for the original processing: Reads were cleaned using Trimmomatic, were merged into complete CDR3 sequences using FLASH, and were assigned to V(D)J germline segments using MiTCR. VDJtools was used to compute clonal diversity as the inverse Simpson's index. A read counted as productive if the sequence was in-frame and lacked a premature stop codon. The public sequencing data were trimmed at Q25 with fastp and processed into clonotypes with MiXCR by TCRdb, which kept only in-frame beta chains. One record per CDR3 amino acid sequence lists the most common genes and DNA. For this entry, the V and J calls and clone size follow TCRdb and not the study's own pipeline. The sample has tens of thousands of distinct CDR3 sequences on record, around two thirds of them singletons. The ten largest account for around 30% of the sample.

RNA was isolated from bulk unsorted tissue, and RNA quality was assessed with a NanoDrop ND-1000 and an Agilent 2100. The normal lung samples consisted of distant non-tumor tissue collected more than 3 cm from the tumor edge. The donors were newly diagnosed lung cancer patients admitted for thoracic surgery in China from August to November 2014 who had not received prior chemotherapy. Patients with previous radiotherapy or chemotherapy, or with another concurrent cancer, were excluded from the study. Pieces of surgical tissue measuring 1-2 cm3 were kept in RNAlater solution and held at -80 degrees C until needed. From the cysteine up to the phenylalanine, the CDR3 has a length of 16 residues. Only CDR3 DNA is held: 48 bases, read in frame from base 1. Taken from the germline V gene (reference sequence), the CDR1 and CDR2 loops are PRHDT and FYEKMQ. Concerning this clonotype: Its antigen is currently not known. Germline is not matched at one junction end, which may reflect a read error.

This receptor chain uses TRBV13 and TRBJ2-1; TRBD2 matches 8 bases in the middle. The TCR originated in a woman between 45 and 65 years old with non-small cell lung cancer. The sample consisted of distant non-tumor lung tissue. The CDR3 region reads CASSPHREGSWNEQFF. The nucleotides are TGCGCCAGCAGCCCCCACCGGGAGGGGTCCTGGAATGAGCAGTTCTTC.